Presented here are 2 T cell receptor beta chains from one specimen sequenced in a study of blood T cell repertoires in COVID-19. Generated by immunoSEQ multiplex PCR, the TCRdb table keeps only in-frame clones and is missing some. Of about 180,000 clones in the sample, about four fifths were seen once. The sequenced sample was peripheral blood. The source of these receptors is a woman older than 75 with active or convalescent COVID-19.

The CDR3 DNA reads TGTGCCAGCAGACGATCCCCGACAGGGACGGATCAGCCCCAGCATTTT. Translated: CASRRSPTGTDQPQHF. The chain employs TRBV27 and TRBJ1-5; 7 positions agree with TRBD1. The CDR3 spans 16 residues. V lost 6 bases and J lost 5; bases outside the gene matches: 13. The germline V gene has CDR1 MNHEY and CDR2 SMNVEV (reference sequence).

The rearrangement joins TRBV9 to TRBJ2-4; D remains unclear. The CDR3 spans 13 residues. V lost 3 bases to trimming and J lost 7 bases, with 11 bases between them. CDR1 is SGDLS, CDR2 YYNGEE, per germline. The CDR3 loop is CASSAYSSNIQYF. The CDR3 DNA sequence: TGTGCCAGCAGCGCCTATAGTAGCAACATTCAGTACTTC.